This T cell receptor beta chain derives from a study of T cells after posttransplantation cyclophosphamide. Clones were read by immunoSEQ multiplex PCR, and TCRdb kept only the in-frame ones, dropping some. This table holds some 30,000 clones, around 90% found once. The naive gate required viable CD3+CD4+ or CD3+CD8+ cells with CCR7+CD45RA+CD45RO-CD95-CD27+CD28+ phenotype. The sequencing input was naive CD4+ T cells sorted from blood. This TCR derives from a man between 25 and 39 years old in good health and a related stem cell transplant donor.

The CDR3: CASTRGRNYEQYF. In DNA form, the CDR3 reads TGTGCCAGCACCCGAGGGCGGAACTACGAGCAGTACTTC. This chain connects TRBV27 to TRBJ2-5; tentatively, D is TRBD2 (5 bases). The end of the DNA is better explained by TRBJ2-7, so the J call may be wrong. The germline gives CDR1 MNHEY, CDR2 SMNVEV (reference sequence). The CDR3 consists of 13 residues.